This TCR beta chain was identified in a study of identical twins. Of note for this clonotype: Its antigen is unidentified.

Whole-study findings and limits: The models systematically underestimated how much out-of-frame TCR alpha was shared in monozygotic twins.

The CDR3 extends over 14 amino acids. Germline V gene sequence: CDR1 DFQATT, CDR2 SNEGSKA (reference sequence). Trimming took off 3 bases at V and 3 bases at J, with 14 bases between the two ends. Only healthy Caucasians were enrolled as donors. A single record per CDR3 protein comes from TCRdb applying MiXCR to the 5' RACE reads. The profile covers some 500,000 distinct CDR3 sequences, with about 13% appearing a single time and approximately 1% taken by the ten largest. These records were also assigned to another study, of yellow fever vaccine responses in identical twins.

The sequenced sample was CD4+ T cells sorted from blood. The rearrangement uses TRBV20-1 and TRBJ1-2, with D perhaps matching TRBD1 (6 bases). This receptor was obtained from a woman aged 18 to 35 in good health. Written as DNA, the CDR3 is TGCAGTGCTAGGCACAACAGGGCCTACTATGGCTACACCTTC. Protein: CSARHNRAYYGYTF.